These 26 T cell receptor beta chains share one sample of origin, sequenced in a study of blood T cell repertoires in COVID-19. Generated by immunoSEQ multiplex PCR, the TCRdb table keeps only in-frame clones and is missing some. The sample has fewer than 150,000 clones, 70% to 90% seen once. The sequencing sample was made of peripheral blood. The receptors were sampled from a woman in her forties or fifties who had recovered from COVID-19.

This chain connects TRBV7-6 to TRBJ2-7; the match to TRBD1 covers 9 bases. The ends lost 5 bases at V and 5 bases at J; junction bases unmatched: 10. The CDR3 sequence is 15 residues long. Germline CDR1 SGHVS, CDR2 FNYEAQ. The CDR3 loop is CASSAPGTGFHEQYF. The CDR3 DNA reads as TGTGCCAGCAGCGCCCCCGGGACAGGGTTCCACGAGCAGTACTTC.

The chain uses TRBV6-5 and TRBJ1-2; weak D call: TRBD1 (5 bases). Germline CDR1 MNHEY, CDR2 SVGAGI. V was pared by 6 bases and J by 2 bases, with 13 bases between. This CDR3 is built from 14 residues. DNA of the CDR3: TGTGCCAGCAGCCAATGGACATCGAACTATGGCTACACCTTC. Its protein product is CASSQWTSNYGYTF.

CDR3 loop: CASSSSFEVTEAFF. Written as DNA, the CDR3 is TGTGCCAGCAGCTCGTCCTTCGAGGTAACTGAAGCTTTCTTT. The J gene is TRBJ1-1, the V gene TRBV5-4; D remains ambiguous. Germline V lookup: CDR1 SGHNT, CDR2 YYREEE (reference sequence). Trimming shortened V by 3 bases and J by 5 bases, and 14 bases separated the two germline ends. The CDR3 has 14 residues.

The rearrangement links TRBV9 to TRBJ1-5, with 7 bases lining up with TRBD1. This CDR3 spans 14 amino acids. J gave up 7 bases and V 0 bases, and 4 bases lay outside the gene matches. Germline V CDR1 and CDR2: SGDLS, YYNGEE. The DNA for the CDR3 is TGTGCCAGCAGCGTAGAAGGGGGCTGGCAGCCCCAGCATTTT. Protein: CASSVEGGWQPQHF.

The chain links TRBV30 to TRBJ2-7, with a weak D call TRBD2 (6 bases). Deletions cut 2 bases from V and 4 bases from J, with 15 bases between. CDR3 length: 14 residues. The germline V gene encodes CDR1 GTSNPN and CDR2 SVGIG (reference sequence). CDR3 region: CAWSRGRRGYEQYF. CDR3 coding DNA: TGTGCCTGGAGTCGTGGACGGCGGGGTTACGAGCAGTACTTC. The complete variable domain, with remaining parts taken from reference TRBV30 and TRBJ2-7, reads SQTIHQWPATLVQPVGSPLSLECTVEGTSNPNLYWYRQAAGRGLQLLFYSVGIGQISSEVPQNLSASRPQDRQFILSSKKLLLSDSGFYLCAWSRGRRGYEQYFGPGTRLTVT.

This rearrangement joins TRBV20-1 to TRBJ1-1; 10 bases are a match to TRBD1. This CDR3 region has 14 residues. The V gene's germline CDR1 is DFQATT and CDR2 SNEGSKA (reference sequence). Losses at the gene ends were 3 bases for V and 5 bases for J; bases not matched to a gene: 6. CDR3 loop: CSASPGTGDTEAFF. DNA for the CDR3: TGCAGTGCTAGTCCAGGGACAGGGGATACTGAAGCTTTCTTT.

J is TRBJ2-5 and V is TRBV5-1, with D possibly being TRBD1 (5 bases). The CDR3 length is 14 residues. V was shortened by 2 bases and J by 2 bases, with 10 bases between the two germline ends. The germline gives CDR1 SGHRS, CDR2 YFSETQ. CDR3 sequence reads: CASSFLQGQETQYF. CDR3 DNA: TGCGCCAGCAGCTTTCTGCAGGGTCAAGAGACCCAGTACTTC.

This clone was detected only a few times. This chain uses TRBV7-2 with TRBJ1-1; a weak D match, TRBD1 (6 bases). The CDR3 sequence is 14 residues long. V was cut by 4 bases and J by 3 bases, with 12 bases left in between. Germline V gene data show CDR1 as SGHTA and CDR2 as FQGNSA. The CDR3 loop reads CASSSGQRYTEAFF. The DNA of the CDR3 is TGTGCCAGCAGCTCCGGACAGAGATACACTGAAGCTTTCTTT. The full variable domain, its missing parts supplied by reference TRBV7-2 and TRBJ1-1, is GAGVSQSPSNKVTEKGKDVELRCDPISGHTALYWYRQSLGQGLEFLIYFQGNSAPDKSGLPSDRFSAERTGGSVSTLTIQRTQQEDSAVYLCASSSGQRYTEAFFGQGTRLTVV.

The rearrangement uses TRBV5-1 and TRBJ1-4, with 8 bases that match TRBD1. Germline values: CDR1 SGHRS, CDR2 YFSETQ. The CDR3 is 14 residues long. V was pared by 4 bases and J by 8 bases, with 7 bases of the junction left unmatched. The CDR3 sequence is CASSQGQGGEKLFF. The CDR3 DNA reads TGCGCCAGCAGCCAAGGACAGGGTGGAGAAAAACTGTTTTTT.

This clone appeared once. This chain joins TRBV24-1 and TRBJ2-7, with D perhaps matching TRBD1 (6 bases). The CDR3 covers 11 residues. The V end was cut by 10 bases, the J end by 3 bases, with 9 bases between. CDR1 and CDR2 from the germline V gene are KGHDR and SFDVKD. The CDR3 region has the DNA TGTGCCACAGAACAGGGCTACGAGCAGTACTTC. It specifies CATEQGYEQYF.

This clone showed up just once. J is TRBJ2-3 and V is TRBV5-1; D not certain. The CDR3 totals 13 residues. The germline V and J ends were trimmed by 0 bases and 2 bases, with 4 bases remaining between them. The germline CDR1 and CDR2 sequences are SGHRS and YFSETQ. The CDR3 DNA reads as TGCGCCAGCAGCTTGGAGCTCACAGATACGCAGTATTTT. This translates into CASSLELTDTQYF.

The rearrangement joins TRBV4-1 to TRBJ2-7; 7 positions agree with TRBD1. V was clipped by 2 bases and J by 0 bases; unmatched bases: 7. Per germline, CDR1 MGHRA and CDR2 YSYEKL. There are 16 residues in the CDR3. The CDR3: CASSQPGGRGSYEQYF. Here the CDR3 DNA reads TGCGCCAGCAGCCAACCAGGGGGAAGGGGCTCCTACGAGCAGTACTTC.

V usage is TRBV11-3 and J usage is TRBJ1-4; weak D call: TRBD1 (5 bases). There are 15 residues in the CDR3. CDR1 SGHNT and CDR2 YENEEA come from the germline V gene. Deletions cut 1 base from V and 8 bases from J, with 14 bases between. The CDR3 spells CASSLGGTTGEKLFF. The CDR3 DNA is TGTGCCAGCAGCTTAGGAGGGACTACGGGGGAAAAACTGTTTTTT.

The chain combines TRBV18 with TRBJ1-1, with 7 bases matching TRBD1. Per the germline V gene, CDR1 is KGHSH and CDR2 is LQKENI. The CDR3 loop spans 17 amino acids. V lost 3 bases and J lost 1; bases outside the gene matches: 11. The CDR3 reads CASSPGPTGVGNTEAFF. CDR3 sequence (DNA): TGTGCCAGCTCACCTGGACCTACAGGGGTCGGGAACACTGAAGCTTTCTTT.

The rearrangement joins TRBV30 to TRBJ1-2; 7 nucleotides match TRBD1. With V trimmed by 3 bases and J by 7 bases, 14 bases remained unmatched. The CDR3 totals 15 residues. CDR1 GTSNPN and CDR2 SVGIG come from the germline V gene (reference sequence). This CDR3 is CAWSLTGTASGGYTF. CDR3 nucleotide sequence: TGTGCCTGGAGCTTAACTGGGACAGCGAGTGGTGGCTACACCTTC.

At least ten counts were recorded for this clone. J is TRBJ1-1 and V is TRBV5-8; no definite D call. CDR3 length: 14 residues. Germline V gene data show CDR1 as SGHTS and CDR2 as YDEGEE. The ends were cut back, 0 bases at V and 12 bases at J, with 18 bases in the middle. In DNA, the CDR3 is TGTGCCAGCAGCTTGGTAACAGCCCCGCGTTTCCCTTTCTTT. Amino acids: CASSLVTAPRFPFF.

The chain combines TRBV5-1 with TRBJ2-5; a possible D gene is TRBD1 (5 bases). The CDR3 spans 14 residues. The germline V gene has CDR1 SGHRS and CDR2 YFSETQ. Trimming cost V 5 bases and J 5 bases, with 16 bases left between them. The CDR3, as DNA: TGCGCCAGCAGACCACAGGCCCACGGTGAGACCCAGTACTTC. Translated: CASRPQAHGETQYF.

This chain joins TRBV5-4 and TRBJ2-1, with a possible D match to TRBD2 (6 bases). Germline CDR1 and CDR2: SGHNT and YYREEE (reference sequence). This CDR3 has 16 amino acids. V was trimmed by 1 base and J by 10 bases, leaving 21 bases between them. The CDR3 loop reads CASSLPNIRRGEEQFF. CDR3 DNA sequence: TGTGCCAGCAGCTTGCCGAACATTCGGCGGGGAGAGGAGCAGTTCTTC.

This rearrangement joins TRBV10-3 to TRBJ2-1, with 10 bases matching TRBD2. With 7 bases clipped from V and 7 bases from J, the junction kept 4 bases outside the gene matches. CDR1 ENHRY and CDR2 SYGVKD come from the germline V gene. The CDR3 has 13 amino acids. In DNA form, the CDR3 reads TGTGCCATCACCCCGACTAGCGGGAATGAGCAGTTCTTC. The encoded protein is CAITPTSGNEQFF.

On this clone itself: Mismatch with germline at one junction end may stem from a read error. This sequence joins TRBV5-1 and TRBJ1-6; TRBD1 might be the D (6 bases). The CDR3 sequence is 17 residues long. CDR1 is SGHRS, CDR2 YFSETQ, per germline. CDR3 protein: CASSLDRMINYNSPLHF. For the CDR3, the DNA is TGCGCCAGCAGTTTGGACAGAATGATAAACTATAATTCACCCCTCCACTTT.

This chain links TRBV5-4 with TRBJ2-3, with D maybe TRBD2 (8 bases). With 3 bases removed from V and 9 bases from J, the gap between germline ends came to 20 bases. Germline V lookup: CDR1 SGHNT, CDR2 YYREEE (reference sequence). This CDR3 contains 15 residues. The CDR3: CASSSGQIAGSTQYF. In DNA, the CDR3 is TGTGCCAGCAGCTCGGGACAGATAGCGGGATCAACGCAGTATTTT.

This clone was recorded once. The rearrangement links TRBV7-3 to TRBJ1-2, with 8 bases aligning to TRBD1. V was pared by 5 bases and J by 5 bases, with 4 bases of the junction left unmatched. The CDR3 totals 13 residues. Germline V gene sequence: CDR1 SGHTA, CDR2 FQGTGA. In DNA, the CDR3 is TGTGCCAGCAGCACCGGACAGGGATATGGCTACACCTTC. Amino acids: CASSTGQGYGYTF.

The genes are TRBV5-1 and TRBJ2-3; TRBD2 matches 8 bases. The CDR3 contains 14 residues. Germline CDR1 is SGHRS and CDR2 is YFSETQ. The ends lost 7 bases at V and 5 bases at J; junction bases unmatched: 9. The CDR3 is CASRITSGVDTQYF. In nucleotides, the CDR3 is TGCGCCAGCCGTATAACTAGCGGAGTAGATACGCAGTATTTT.

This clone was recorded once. CDR3 nucleotide sequence: TGTGCCAGCAGCCAAGGGTCCCTACAGGATCACTCCTACGAGCAGTACTTC. Amino acids: CASSQGSLQDHSYEQYF. This chain joins TRBV7-8 and TRBJ2-7, with D possibly matching TRBD1 (5 bases). Germline assignment: CDR1 SGHVS and CDR2 FQNEAQ. This CDR3 is 17 amino acids long. V was clipped by 5 bases and J by 0 bases, with 20 bases between them.

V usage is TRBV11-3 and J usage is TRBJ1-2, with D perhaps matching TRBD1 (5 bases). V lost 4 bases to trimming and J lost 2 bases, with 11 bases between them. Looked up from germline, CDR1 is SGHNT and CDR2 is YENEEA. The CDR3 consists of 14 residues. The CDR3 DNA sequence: TGTGCCAGCAGCTCGAAGGCAGGGAACTATGGCTACACCTTC. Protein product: CASSSKAGNYGYTF.

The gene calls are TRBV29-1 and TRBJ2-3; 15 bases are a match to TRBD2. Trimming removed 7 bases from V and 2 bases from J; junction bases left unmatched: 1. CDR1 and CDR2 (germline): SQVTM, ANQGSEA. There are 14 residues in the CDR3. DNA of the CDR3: TGCAGCGGGACTAGCGGGAGGGTCACAGATACGCAGTATTTT. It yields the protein CSGTSGRVTDTQYF.